The T cell receptor beta chain under discussion was sequenced for a study of shared clonotypes between healthy human individuals. Findings and caveats of the study: Estimated clonotype richness was generally higher in naive than memory subsets.

The V gene's germline CDR1 is MNHEY and CDR2 SMNVEV (reference sequence). V shed 2 bases, J shed 5 bases, and the junction held 0 bases outside the gene matches. CDR3 length: 15 amino acids. The naive CD8 population came from CD45RO-negative cells selected for CCR7, without terminally differentiated effector memory CD45RA+ cells. Regarding this clone: Its antigen is as yet unknown. Other DNA sequences in this specimen translate into the identical CDR3.

Assay: immunoSEQ multiplex PCR; the TCRdb copy retains only in-frame clones and omits some. This table holds 1.5 million to 2.5 million clones, roughly 95% found once. This TCR came from a man aged 18 to 30 in good health. This chain connects TRBV27 to TRBJ2-1; 13 bases are shared with TRBD2. Material: naive CD8+ T cells sorted from blood. The DNA for the CDR3 is TGTGCCAGCAGTTTAGGGACTAGCGGGAACAATGAGCAGTTCTTC. It translates to CASSLGTSGNNEQFF.